This T cell receptor beta chain was observed in a study of blood T cells in healthy people across ages. This clonotype has a handful of counts. Its antigen is unidentified. With a J-beta primer mix and a sample-barcoded 5' primer, a second PCR ran 7 to 11 cycles. In TCRdb, the 5' RACE reads were re-called with MiXCR into one record per CDR3 protein. The sample records fewer than 800,000 distinct CDR3 sequences, 49% being singletons. Overall study results and limits: More naive CD4+ cells and higher diversity were found in long-lived than in aged donors. For the donors, CMV status was unknown and possibly confounded expanded clonotype changes.

Germline loops: CDR1 DFQATT, CDR2 SNEGSKA (reference sequence). The CDR3 extends over 14 amino acids. With 7 bases clipped from V and 7 bases from J, the junction kept 8 bases outside the gene matches. Researchers collected approximately 9.9 milliliters of peripheral blood from every single donor. This receptor was identified in a woman aged 60 to 75 in good health. V gene TRBV20-1 combines with J gene TRBJ2-1; 12 bases fit TRBD2. The material sequenced was blood. For the CDR3, the DNA is TGCAGTGGTCACCTAGCGGGAGGGCGGAATGAGCAGTTCTTC. Translation gives CSGHLAGGRNEQFF.